This note documents a single T cell receptor (beta chain) sequence. No antigen is known for it. Pooled samples include second doses given at about 4 or 12 weeks. CDR1 and CDR2 (germline): SGHAT, FQDESV (reference sequence). The CDR3 consists of 14 residues. With V trimmed by 3 bases and J by 2 bases, 1 base remained unmatched. TCRdb's table, derived via immunoSEQ multiplex PCR, lists solely in-frame clones and lacks some. The sample lists some 120,000 clones; about nine tenths were seen once. These data are taken from a study of T cell responses to AZD1222 COVID-19 vaccine. Study-level results: The donor group comprised mostly white British people and more females; the analysis possibly underestimated clonal diversity.

The chain has TRBV11-1 and TRBJ1-3, with 7 bases that match TRBD1. The TCR was taken from an adult who received the AZD1222 COVID-19 vaccine. The material was peripheral blood, obtained 28 days after the second AZD1222 dose. DNA of the CDR3: TGTGCCAGCAGCTTGACAGGGACTGGAAACACCATATATTTT. Translated: CASSLTGTGNTIYF.